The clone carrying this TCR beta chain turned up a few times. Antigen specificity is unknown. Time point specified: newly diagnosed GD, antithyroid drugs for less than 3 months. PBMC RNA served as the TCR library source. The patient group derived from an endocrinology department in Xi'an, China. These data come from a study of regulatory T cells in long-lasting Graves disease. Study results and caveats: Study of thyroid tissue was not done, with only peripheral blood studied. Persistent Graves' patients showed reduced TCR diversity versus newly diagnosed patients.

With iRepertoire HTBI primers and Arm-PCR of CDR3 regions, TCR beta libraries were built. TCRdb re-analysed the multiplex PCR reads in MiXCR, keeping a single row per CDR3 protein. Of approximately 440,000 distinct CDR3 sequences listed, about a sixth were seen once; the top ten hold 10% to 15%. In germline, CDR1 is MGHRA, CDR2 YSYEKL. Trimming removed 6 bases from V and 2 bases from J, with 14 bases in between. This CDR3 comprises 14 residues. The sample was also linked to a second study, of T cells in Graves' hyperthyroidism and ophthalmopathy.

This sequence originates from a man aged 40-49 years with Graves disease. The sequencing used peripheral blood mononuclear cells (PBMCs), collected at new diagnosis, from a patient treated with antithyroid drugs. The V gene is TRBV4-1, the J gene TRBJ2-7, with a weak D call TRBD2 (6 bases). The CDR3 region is CASSPTGDAYEQYF. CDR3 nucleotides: TGCGCCAGCAGTCCCACGGGGGATGCCTACGAGCAGTACTTC.